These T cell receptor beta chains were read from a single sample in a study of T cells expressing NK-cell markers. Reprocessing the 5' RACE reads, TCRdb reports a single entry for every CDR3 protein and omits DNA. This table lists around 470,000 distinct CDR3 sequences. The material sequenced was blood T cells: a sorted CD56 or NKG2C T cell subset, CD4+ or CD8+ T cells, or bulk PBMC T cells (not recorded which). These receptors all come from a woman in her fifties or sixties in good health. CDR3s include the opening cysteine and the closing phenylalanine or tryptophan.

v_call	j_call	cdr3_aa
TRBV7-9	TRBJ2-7	CASSPGPLGEQYF
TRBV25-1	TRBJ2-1	CASSGTRRRGQFF
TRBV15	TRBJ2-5	CATSRDFRMTQYF
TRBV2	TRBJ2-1	CASSEALLSNEQFF
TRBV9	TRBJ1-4	CASSAAAGSTNEKLFF
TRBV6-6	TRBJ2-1	CASSYGGRKGNEQFF
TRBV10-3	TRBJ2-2	CAISESPGITTGELFF
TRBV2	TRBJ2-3	CASRLGREDTQYF
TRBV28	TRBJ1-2	CASSFPTTGGARSYGYTF
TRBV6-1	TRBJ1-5	CASSGRGWQGANQPQHF
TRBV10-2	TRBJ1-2	CASSESVRGGYTF
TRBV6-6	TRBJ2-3	CASSPTSETDLTQYF
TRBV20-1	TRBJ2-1	CSALRDSVQYNEQFF
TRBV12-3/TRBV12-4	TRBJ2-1	CASSTSGRAPPYNEQFF
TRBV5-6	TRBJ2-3	CASSFSQGTQYF
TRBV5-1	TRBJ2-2	CASSLARAGQAGELFF
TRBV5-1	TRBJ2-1	CASSLGGQNHNQEQFF
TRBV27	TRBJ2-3	CASNTLGHTDTQYF
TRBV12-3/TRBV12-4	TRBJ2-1	CASSLKRGFNEQFF
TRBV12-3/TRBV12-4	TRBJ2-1	CASSLIQPGLAGAFNNEQFF
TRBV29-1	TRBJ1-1	CSVEADSYAGTRAFF
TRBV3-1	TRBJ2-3	CASKGRLWDTQYF
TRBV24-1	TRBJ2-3	CATSDFIRSGTDTQYF
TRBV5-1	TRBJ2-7	CASSLVSRAEQYF
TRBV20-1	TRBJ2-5	CSATTNQGDQETQYF
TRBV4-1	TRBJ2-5	CASSPQRGREETQYF
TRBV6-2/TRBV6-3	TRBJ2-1	CASSYQKYGEQFF
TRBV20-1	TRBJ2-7	CSASRDGSLRFHEQYF
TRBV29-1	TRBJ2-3	CSVVAGGLPDTQYF
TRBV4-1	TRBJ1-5	CASSQAGLPVQPQHF
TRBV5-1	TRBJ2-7	CASSLEQGSNEQYF
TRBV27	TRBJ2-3	CASSLRTGWDTQYF
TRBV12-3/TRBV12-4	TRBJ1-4	CASSLPARDRGRQKLFF
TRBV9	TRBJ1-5	CASSVGGGRFSNQPQHF
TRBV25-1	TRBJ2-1	CASSEPPFNEQFF
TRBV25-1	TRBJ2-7	CASKGQGDYEQYF
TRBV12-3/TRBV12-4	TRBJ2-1	CASSFPGTVNEQFF
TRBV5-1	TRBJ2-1	CASSFRTQTYNEQFF
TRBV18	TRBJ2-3	CASSPWVTGETDTQYF
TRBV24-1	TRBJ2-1	CATSDFPERAEQFF